The T cell receptor (beta chain) described here comes from a study of post-analysis software for immune sequencing data. General study results and limits: A few TRBV segments appeared more often in patients than in controls, and TRBV5-6, TRBV5-1 and TRBV20-1 were among these.

Unique molecular identifiers had been added to the TCR beta cDNA libraries. TCRdb reprocessed the PCR reads with MiXCR, giving one entry per CDR3 protein. The sample holds some 690,000 distinct CDR3 sequences, approximately 60% seen once. Trimming shortened V by 4 bases and J by 5 bases, and 19 bases separated the two germline ends. CDR3 length: 16 residues. Germline V gives CDR1 SGHRS, CDR2 YFSETQ. This clonotype has only a few counts. Its target is not known. Sequencing was performed on blood. The rearrangement links TRBV5-1 to TRBJ2-1, with D possibly being TRBD2 (6 bases). This TCR was recovered from a girl aged 2 to 10 with multiple sclerosis. For the CDR3, the DNA is TGCGCCAGCAGCCCTCTAGCGCCCGGGATAAACAATGAGCAGTTCTTC. Protein: CASSPLAPGINNEQFF.